The clone carrying this T cell receptor beta chain was counted only a few times. Its cognate antigen is unknown. Diagnoses were made from clinical symptoms, serum measures (thyroxine and TRAb), thyroid ultrasound and orbital computed tomography. PBMCs were obtained from approximately 10 ml fresh peripheral blood. The sample belongs to a study of T cells in Graves' hyperthyroidism and ophthalmopathy. Overall study context: Staff took peripheral blood when the initial diagnosis was made, before any treatment began.

Researchers took RNA transcripts and amplified the TCR beta CDR3 regions from them. With the HTBI primer set, the TCR CDR3 went through a first round of RT-PCR. TCRdb recomputed calls from the multiplex PCR reads with MiXCR, one row per CDR3 protein. The sample includes 450,000 to 500,000 distinct CDR3 sequences, approximately 23% of them seen just once. Study-wide results and limits: Stable hyperthyroidism and ophthalmopathy were separated using 13 V-J signatures.

V lost 4 bases and J lost 4; bases outside the gene matches: 9. The V gene's germline CDR1 is MNHEY and CDR2 SVGEGT. This CDR3 has 15 residues. The sequenced material came from blood. The chain links TRBV6-2 or TRBV6-3 to TRBJ1-1; 7 bases align to TRBD1. The sequence was collected from a woman aged 70 to 79 with Graves' ophthalmopathy. CDR3 amino acids: CASSSRQGFGTEAFF. CDR3 sequence (DNA): TGTGCCAGCAGTTCCCGACAGGGATTCGGCACTGAAGCTTTCTTT.